This TCR beta chain was found in a study of blood T cell repertoires in COVID-19. Study summary: The United States, Italy and Spain supplied acute and convalescent COVID-19 samples. Sample material is recorded as cDNA or gDNA derived from T cells, B-cell-depleted T cells, or PBMCs.

Under the authors' procedure: Using reference gene primer amplification, nucleated cell counts were estimated. TCRdb's table, derived via immunoSEQ multiplex PCR, lists solely in-frame clones and lacks some. V, J and clone size are taken as reported in that table, and D and trimming were inferred from the DNA itself. The table shows 84,000 or so clones, with 83% occurring only once. The CDR3 contains 16 residues. The ends lost 2 bases at V and 9 bases at J; junction bases unmatched: 12. The V gene's germline CDR1 is LNHDA and CDR2 SQIVND (reference sequence). The sequencing sample was made of peripheral blood. The rearrangement uses TRBV19 and TRBJ2-2; 7 nucleotides line up with TRBD2. This TCR was recovered from a woman of 80 years or more with acute or convalescent COVID-19. The DNA for the CDR3 is TGTGCCAGTAGTATACAGTCGGGACGGGGGACTAGGGAGCTGTTTTTT. Translated: CASSIQSGRGTRELFF.